This is a list of T cell receptor beta chains from one sample in a study of high-grade serous ovarian cancer treatment subgroups. Profiled with immunoSEQ multiplex PCR; TCRdb holds only in-frame clones, not every one. The data contain roughly 1,200 clones, about four fifths of them singletons. Specimen: tumor tissue. The receptors originated from a human donor with high-grade serous ovarian cancer. Both conserved end residues are part of each CDR3. A D gene is named only where the DNA matches it firmly. Clone size, where shown, is once, few, many, or a class for clones that have expanded.

D: NA
length: 15
J: TRBJ1-1
size: hyperexpanded
V: TRBV30
CDR3: CAWSIPGIPNTEAFF
DNA: TGTGCCTGGAGTATCCCTGGCATACCGAACACTGAAGCTTTCTTT

D: NA
length: 14
J: TRBJ1-1
size: NA
V: TRBV27
CDR3: CASSPTRVNTEAFF
DNA: TGTGCCAGCAGTCCTACCCGGGTTAACACTGAAGCTTTCTTT

D: NA
length: 12
J: TRBJ2-7
size: once
V: TRBV28
CDR3: CASSLIRGEQYF
DNA: TGTGCCAGCAGTTTAATACGAGGGGAACAGTACTTC

D: NA
length: 11
J: TRBJ2-7
size: once
V: TRBV5-6
CDR3: CASSLEYEQYF
DNA: TGTGCCAGCAGCCTTGAGTACGAGCAGTACTTC

D: TRBD1
length: 16
J: TRBJ1-2
size: NA
V: TRBV28
CDR3: CASRDSGTGFNYGYTF
DNA: TGTGCCAGCAGAGACTCCGGGACAGGGTTTAACTATGGCTACACCTTC

D: NA
length: 15
J: TRBJ1-1
size: NA
V: TRBV28
CDR3: CASSLPGHPIPEAFF
DNA: TGTGCCAGCAGCCTACCGGGACATCCTATTCCTGAAGCTTTCTTT

D: NA
length: 15
J: TRBJ2-5
size: NA
V: TRBV28
CDR3: CASSKPISGQETQYF
DNA: TGTGCCAGCAGTAAGCCGATCAGCGGGCAAGAGACCCAGTACTTC

D: TRBD2
length: 15
J: TRBJ2-1
size: NA
V: TRBV7-2
CDR3: CASSLEAGGYNEQFF
DNA: TGTGCCAGCAGCTTAGAAGCGGGGGGTTACAATGAGCAGTTCTTC

D: NA
length: 14
J: TRBJ2-2
size: NA
V: TRBV19
CDR3: CASSSGTHTGELFF
DNA: TGTGCCAGTAGTAGTGGGACACACACCGGGGAGCTGTTTTTT

D: NA
length: 13
J: TRBJ2-7
size: once
V: TRBV6-6
CDR3: CASTPRDGYEQYF
DNA: TGTGCCAGCACTCCGAGGGACGGGTACGAGCAGTACTTC

D: NA
length: 14
J: TRBJ2-5
size: NA
V: TRBV5-1
CDR3: CASSFSGWGETQYF
DNA: TGCGCCAGCAGCTTTAGTGGTTGGGGAGAGACCCAGTACTTC

D: TRBD1
length: 14
J: TRBJ1-1
size: NA
V: TRBV6-1
CDR3: CASSVGTANTEAFF
DNA: TGTGCCAGCAGCGTAGGGACAGCGAACACTGAAGCTTTCTTT

D: NA
length: 15
J: TRBJ2-1
size: NA
V: TRBV2
CDR3: CASSDGSIAPNEQFF
DNA: TGTGCCAGCAGTGATGGCTCTATAGCGCCCAATGAGCAGTTCTTC

D: NA
length: 15
J: TRBJ2-7
size: NA
V: TRBV7-9
CDR3: CASSPSRGSSYEQYF
DNA: TGTGCCAGCAGCCCGAGCCGGGGGAGCTCCTACGAGCAGTACTTC

D: TRBD2
length: 19
J: TRBJ2-1
size: NA
V: TRBV6-1
CDR3: CASSEVEKVAAGEGNEQFF
DNA: TGTGCCAGCAGTGAAGTAGAGAAGGTGGCAGCGGGAGAGGGCAATGAGCAGTTCTTC

D: NA
length: 15
J: TRBJ2-7
size: once
V: TRBV28
CDR3: CASSFGGRPPLEQYF
DNA: TGTGCCAGCAGTTTTGGTGGGAGGCCACCACTCGAGCAGTACTTC

D: NA
length: 15
J: TRBJ2-7
size: NA
V: TRBV28
CDR3: CASSLEGRPSLEQYF
DNA: TGTGCCAGCAGTTTAGAGGGTAGGCCCTCTCTCGAGCAGTACTTC

D: TRBD1
length: 15
J: TRBJ1-2
size: NA
V: TRBV9
CDR3: CASSPQGGGYYGYTF
DNA: TGTGCCAGCAGCCCACAGGGAGGGGGCTACTATGGCTACACCTTC

D: TRBD2
length: 15
J: TRBJ2-7
size: NA
V: TRBV28
CDR3: CASSLSGRPSLEQYF
DNA: TGTGCCAGCAGTTTAAGCGGGAGGCCTTCTTTGGAGCAGTACTTC

D: NA
length: 14
J: TRBJ1-4
size: NA
V: TRBV5-6
CDR3: CASSLGRVNEKLFF
DNA: TGTGCCAGCAGCTTGGGACGGGTTAATGAAAAACTGTTTTTT

D: NA
length: 15
J: TRBJ2-5
size: hyperexpanded
V: TRBV9
CDR3: CASSPGTLSQETQYF
DNA: TGTGCCAGCAGTCCTGGGACACTCTCCCAAGAGACCCAGTACTTC

D: NA
length: 13
J: TRBJ1-6
size: once
V: TRBV13
CDR3: CASSPTGNSPLHF
DNA: TGTGCCAGCAGCCCCACAGGAAATTCACCCCTCCACTTT

D: NA
length: 16
J: TRBJ1-5
size: NA
V: TRBV30
CDR3: CAWSGGTAGPNRPQHF
DNA: TGTGCCTGGAGTGGCGGGACCGCGGGTCCCAATAGGCCCCAGCATTTT

D: NA
length: 15
J: TRBJ2-7
size: NA
V: TRBV28
CDR3: CASSPPGRPPYEQYF
DNA: TGTGCCAGCAGTCCACCTGGACGCCCACCCTACGAGCAGTACTTC

D: NA
length: 15
J: TRBJ1-2
size: NA
V: TRBV12-5
CDR3: CASGLNRGFQYGYTF
DNA: TGTGCTAGTGGTCTCAACCGGGGGTTCCAGTATGGCTACACCTTC

D: NA
length: 14
J: TRBJ2-2
size: NA
V: TRBV9
CDR3: CASSVEDRSGELFF
DNA: TGTGCCAGCAGCGTAGAAGACAGGTCCGGGGAGCTGTTTTTT

D: TRBD1
length: 13
J: TRBJ1-4
size: NA
V: TRBV18
CDR3: CASSQGESEKLFF
DNA: TGTGCCAGCTCCCAGGGGGAGAGTGAAAAACTGTTTTTT

D: NA
length: 17
J: TRBJ2-2
size: NA
V: TRBV9
CDR3: CASSAPGAFLNTGELFF
DNA: TGTGCCAGCAGCGCCCCGGGTGCGTTCCTGAACACCGGGGAGCTGTTTTTT

D: NA
length: 15
J: TRBJ2-2
size: NA
V: TRBV2
CDR3: CASSEGAVAPGELFF
DNA: TGTGCCAGCAGTGAAGGGGCGGTCGCACCCGGGGAGCTGTTTTTT

D: NA
length: 13
J: TRBJ2-3
size: NA
V: TRBV30
CDR3: CASTTRSTDTQYF
DNA: TGTGCCTCGACGACTCGAAGCACAGATACGCAGTATTTT

D: TRBD2
length: 13
J: TRBJ2-3
size: NA
V: TRBV10-3
CDR3: CATGPSGPDTQYF
DNA: TGTGCCACGGGACCTAGCGGACCAGATACGCAGTATTTT

D: NA
length: 15
J: TRBJ1-1
size: NA
V: TRBV28
CDR3: CASSPQGRPPIEAFF
DNA: TGTGCCAGCAGTCCGCAAGGGAGGCCCCCGATTGAAGCTTTCTTT

D: NA
length: 15
J: TRBJ1-1
size: few
V: TRBV19
CDR3: CASSIGYGQNTEAFF
DNA: TGTGCCAGTAGTATAGGCTACGGCCAGAACACTGAAGCTTTCTTT

D: NA
length: 15
J: TRBJ2-7
size: once
V: TRBV15
CDR3: CATSRDTQGSYEQYF
DNA: TGTGCCACCAGCAGAGATACGCAGGGCTCCTACGAGCAGTACTTC

D: NA
length: 16
J: TRBJ2-2
size: NA
V: TRBV11-2
CDR3: CASSSPGLLNTGGLFF
DNA: TGTGCCAGCAGCTCGCCGGGACTCCTGAACACCGGGGGGCTGTTTTTT

D: NA
length: 15
J: TRBJ2-7
size: NA
V: TRBV7-2
CDR3: CASSLVSDQGYEQYF
DNA: TGTGCCAGCAGCTTAGTTTCTGACCAGGGGTACGAGCAGTACTTC

D: NA
length: 15
J: TRBJ2-7
size: large
V: TRBV13
CDR3: CASSFGGGGGYEQYF
DNA: TGTGCCAGCAGCTTTGGAGGAGGGGGGGGCTACGAGCAGTACTTC

D: TRBD1
length: 15
J: TRBJ1-1
size: NA
V: TRBV28
CDR3: CASSLPGQPNTEAFF
DNA: TGTGCCAGCAGTCTTCCGGGACAGCCGAACACTGAAGCTTTCTTT

D: TRBD1
length: 13
J: TRBJ2-5
size: NA
V: TRBV5-1
CDR3: CATSGTAYDTQYF
DNA: TGCGCCACCAGTGGGACAGCTTATGATACCCAGTACTTC

D: TRBD1
length: 13
J: TRBJ1-2
size: NA
V: TRBV29-1
CDR3: CSALTGDGYGYTF
DNA: TGCAGCGCTCTGACAGGGGATGGCTATGGCTACACCTTC

D: NA
length: 13
J: TRBJ1-1
size: NA
V: TRBV27
CDR3: CASSPLWDTEAFF
DNA: TGTGCCAGCAGCCCCCTGTGGGACACTGAAGCTTTCTTT

D: NA
length: 14
J: TRBJ1-1
size: few
V: TRBV5-5
CDR3: CASSPGAVNTEAFF
DNA: TGTGCCAGCAGCCCGGGAGCCGTGAACACTGAAGCTTTCTTT

D: TRBD1
length: 13
J: TRBJ1-5
size: few
V: TRBV19
CDR3: CASRDRVDQPQHF
DNA: TGTGCCAGTAGGGACAGGGTCGATCAGCCCCAGCATTTT